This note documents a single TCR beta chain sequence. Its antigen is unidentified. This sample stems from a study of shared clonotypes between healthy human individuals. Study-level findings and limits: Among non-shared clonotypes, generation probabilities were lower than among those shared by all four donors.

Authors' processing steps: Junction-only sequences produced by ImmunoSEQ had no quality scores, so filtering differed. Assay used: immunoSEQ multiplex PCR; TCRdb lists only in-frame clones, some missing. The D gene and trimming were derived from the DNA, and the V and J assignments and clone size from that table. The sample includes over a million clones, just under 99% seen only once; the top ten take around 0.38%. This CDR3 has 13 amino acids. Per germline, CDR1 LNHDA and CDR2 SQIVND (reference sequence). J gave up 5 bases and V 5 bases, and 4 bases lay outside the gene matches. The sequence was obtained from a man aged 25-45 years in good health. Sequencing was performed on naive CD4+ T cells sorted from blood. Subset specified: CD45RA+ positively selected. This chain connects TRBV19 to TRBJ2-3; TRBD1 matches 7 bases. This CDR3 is CASSVAGGDTQYF. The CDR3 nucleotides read TGTGCCAGTAGTGTCGCAGGGGGAGATACGCAGTATTTT. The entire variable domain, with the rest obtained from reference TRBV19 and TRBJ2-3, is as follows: DGGITQSPKYLFRKEGQNVTLSCEQNLNHDAMYWYRQDPGQGLRLIYYSQIVNDFQKGDIAEGYSVSREKKESFPLTVTSAQKNPTAFYLCASSVAGGDTQYFGPGTRLTVL.